The clone carrying this T cell receptor (beta chain) was counted many times. The time point: newly diagnosed GD, antithyroid drugs for less than 3 months. PBMCs were the source of the RNA used for TCR sequencing. The germline V gene has CDR1 MDHEN and CDR2 SYDVKM. The CDR3 covers 16 residues. The V gene lost 3 bases and the J gene lost 0 bases, with 12 bases spanning the gap. The source of the sample is a study of regulatory T cells in long-lasting Graves disease. HTBI primers from iRepertoire and Arm-PCR of CDR3 regions yielded the TCR beta libraries. Authors' methods: The study identified under 80 TRBV and 13 to 15 TRBJ segments across samples. MiXCR, run by TCRdb on the multiplex PCR reads, gives a single entry per CDR3 protein. Clone size and V and J calls follow TCRdb, not the original study. The sample records more than 300,000 distinct CDR3 sequences, 15% to 18% being singletons.

The rearrangement uses TRBV28 and TRBJ1-3, with D hard to call. The input for sequencing was peripheral blood mononuclear cells (PBMCs), taken at new diagnosis, from a patient treated with antithyroid drugs. The TCR was taken from a female donor with Graves disease. The CDR3 loop reads CASSFCSSCSGNTIYF. DNA of the CDR3: TGTGCCAGCAGTTTTTGCTCCAGTTGCTCTGGAAACACCATATATTTT.